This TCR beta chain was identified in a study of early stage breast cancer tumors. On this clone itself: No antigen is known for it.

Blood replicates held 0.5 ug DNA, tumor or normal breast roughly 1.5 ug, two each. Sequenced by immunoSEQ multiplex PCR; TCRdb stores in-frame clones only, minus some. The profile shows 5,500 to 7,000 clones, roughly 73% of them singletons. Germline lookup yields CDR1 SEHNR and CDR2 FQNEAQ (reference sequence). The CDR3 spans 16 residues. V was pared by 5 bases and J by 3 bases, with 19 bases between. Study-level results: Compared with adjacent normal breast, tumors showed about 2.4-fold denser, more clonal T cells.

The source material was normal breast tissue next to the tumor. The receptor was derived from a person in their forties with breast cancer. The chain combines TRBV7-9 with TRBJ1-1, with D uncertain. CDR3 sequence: CASSALTGLKDTEAFF. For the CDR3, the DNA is TGTGCCAGCAGCGCTTTAACGGGGTTAAAGGACACTGAAGCTTTCTTT.